The 21 T cell receptor beta chains reported below all come from one sample, sequenced in a study of T cell repertoires in cytomegalovirus infection. One entry per CDR3 protein results from TCRdb running MiXCR on the reads. This sample has approximately 170,000 distinct CDR3 sequences; roughly a sixth occur once, and the top ten carry roughly 20%. Sequences were obtained from CD8+ T cells from PBMCs. Receptors were obtained from a human donor in good health (CMV status not recorded). Some clones in this sample may be carry-over from other donors' samples.

CDR3 DNA: TGTGCCAGCAGTTATGGACTAGCGGGCACAGATACGCAGTATTTT. This translates into CASSYGLAGTDTQYF. The rearrangement uses TRBV5-5 and TRBJ2-3; TRBD2 aligns across 10 bases. Germline V CDR1 and CDR2: SGHKS, YYEKEE (reference sequence). The CDR3 has 15 amino acids. Trimming took 5 bases from V and 1 from J; bases not matched to a gene: 4.

As for this clonotype: This may be a read error: a much more frequent sequence differs by one nucleotide. The chain combines TRBV7-8 with TRBJ2-7, with D unresolved. The V end lost 5 bases, the J end lost 1 base, and 18 bases lay between the germline ends. The CDR3 is 16 amino acids. The germline V gene has CDR1 SGHVS and CDR2 FQNEAQ. CDR3 sequence (DNA): TGTGCCAGCAGCCCTAATGCGCAGAGACGGTCCTACGAGCAGTACTTC. This encodes CASSPNAQRRSYEQYF. The complete variable domain, with remaining parts taken from reference TRBV7-8 and TRBJ2-7, reads GAGVSQSPRYKVAKRGQDVALRCDPISGHVSLFWYQQALGQGPEFLTYFQNEAQLDKSGLPSDRFFAERPEGSVSTLKIQRTQQEDSAVYLCASSPNAQRRSYEQYFGPGTRLTVT.

This clonotype was found a few times. The rearrangement uses TRBV7-9 and TRBJ2-3, with a weak D call TRBD1 (5 bases). The V gene's germline CDR1 is SEHNR and CDR2 FQNEAQ (reference sequence). Trimming pared 5 bases from V and 4 bases from J, leaving 13 bases between. This CDR3 contains 14 residues. CDR3: CASSPGVRADTQYF. The CDR3 coding sequence is TGTGCCAGCAGCCCCGGAGTCAGGGCAGATACGCAGTATTTT. The full variable domain, with the rest looked up from reference TRBV7-9 and TRBJ2-3, is DTGVSQNPRHKITKRGQNVTFRCDPISEHNRLYWYRQTLGQGPEFLTYFQNEAQLEKSRLLSDRFSAERPKGSFSTLEIQRTEQGDSAMYLCASSPGVRADTQYFGPGTRLTVL.

This clonotype was counted only a few times. The chain is built from TRBV20-1 and TRBJ2-7; D is unresolved. The CDR3 is 15 residues long. Deletions cut 3 bases from V and 2 bases from J, with 17 bases between. Per the germline V gene, CDR1 is DFQATT and CDR2 is SNEGSKA (reference sequence). The CDR3 spells CSARPRSKPTYEQYF. The CDR3 nucleotides read TGCAGTGCTAGGCCACGGAGTAAACCAACCTACGAGCAGTACTTC.

The chain links TRBV28 to TRBJ2-1; 9 bases fit TRBD1. This CDR3 spans 11 amino acids. V trimming: 4 bases; J trimming: 15 bases; junction bases outside the gene matches: 4. The germline V gene encodes CDR1 MDHEN and CDR2 SYDVKM. The CDR3 protein is CASSSGQGRFF. CDR3 DNA: TGTGCCAGCAGTTCTGGACAGGGGAGGTTCTTC.

This chain links TRBV28 with TRBJ2-7; weak D call: TRBD1 (6 bases). The germline V gene encodes CDR1 MDHEN and CDR2 SYDVKM. Between the trimmed V and J ends, which lost 5 bases and 7 bases, there was a span of 12 bases. This CDR3 is 12 amino acids long. CDR3 nucleotide sequence: TGTGCCAGCAGTCCCCAGGGGTGGGAGCAGTACTTC. This codes for CASSPQGWEQYF.

This clonotype appeared a few times. J is TRBJ2-1 and V is TRBV12-3 or TRBV12-4; 15 nucleotides line up with TRBD2. V lost 5 bases, J lost 7 bases, and 3 bases stayed unmatched. The CDR3 covers 15 residues. The CDR3 coding sequence is TGTGCCAGCAGTACGGGACTAGCGGGAGGTAATGAGCAGTTCTTC. Translation: CASSTGLAGGNEQFF.

This clonotype was found a few times. The chain couples TRBV28 to TRBJ2-2; TRBD1 matches at 9 bases. This CDR3 contains 19 residues. The germline gives CDR1 MDHEN, CDR2 SYDVKM. Losses at the gene ends were 5 bases for V and 4 bases for J; bases not matched to a gene: 17. The CDR3 region is CASSPDAPNRGLGTGELFF. The CDR3 region has the DNA TGTGCCAGCAGTCCAGACGCTCCCAACAGGGGGCTTGGCACCGGGGAGCTGTTTTTT.

The rearrangement links TRBV7-9 to TRBJ1-2; D gene uncertain. The CDR3 spans 13 residues. Trimming pared 1 base from V and 4 bases from J, leaving 7 bases between. The V gene's germline CDR1 is SEHNR and CDR2 FQNEAQ (reference sequence). CDR3 region: CASSLGSLYGYTF. In nucleotides, the CDR3 is TGTGCCAGCAGCTTAGGGAGCCTCTATGGCTACACCTTC.

This clonotype was observed a few times. The gene calls are TRBV7-2 and TRBJ1-5; no reliable D call. CDR1 and CDR2 from the germline V gene are SGHTA and FQGNSA. Trimming took 1 base from V and 0 from J, leaving 7 bases between them. The CDR3 is 15 amino acids. In DNA, the CDR3 is TGTGCCAGCAGCTTAGTGCCGGGTAGCAATCAGCCCCAGCATTTT. This sequence encodes CASSLVPGSNQPQHF.

At least ten counts were recorded for this clonotype. The chain employs TRBV7-8 and TRBJ2-1; TRBD1 aligns across 7 bases. The CDR3 is 17 residues long. Per the germline V gene, CDR1 is SGHVS and CDR2 is FQNEAQ. The J segment lost 3 bases and the V segment lost 1 base, leaving 9 bases of the junction unmatched. CDR3 sequence reads: CASSLGQTGYVYNEQFF. The CDR3 DNA sequence: TGTGCCAGCAGCTTAGGACAGACAGGGTATGTCTACAATGAGCAGTTCTTC.

This chain uses TRBV28 with TRBJ1-6; D perhaps matches TRBD1 (5 bases). The CDR3 is made up of 16 amino acids. Germline values: CDR1 MDHEN, CDR2 SYDVKM. Trimming shortened V by 3 bases and J by 7 bases, and 16 bases separated the two germline ends. For the CDR3, the DNA is TGTGCCAGCAGTTTCAGGGCCCTAAGCCCGAATTCACCCCTCCACTTT. Protein sequence: CASSFRALSPNSPLHF.

V is TRBV10-3 and J is TRBJ1-5; 11 nucleotides match TRBD1. V shed 6 bases, J shed 5 bases, and the junction held 6 bases outside the gene matches. Germline V CDR1 and CDR2: ENHRY, SYGVKD. The CDR3 sequence is 15 residues long. The CDR3: CAIRKGQGAHQPQHF. DNA of the CDR3: TGTGCCATCAGGAAAGGACAGGGGGCACATCAGCCCCAGCATTTT.

This clonotype was picked up a small number of times. V usage is TRBV3-1 and J usage is TRBJ2-1; either TRBD1 or TRBD2 may supply D (5 bases each). This CDR3 comprises 11 residues. V lost 2 bases to trimming and J lost 14 bases, with 10 bases between them. The germline gives CDR1 LGHDT, CDR2 YNNKEL (reference sequence). CDR3 DNA: TGTGCCAGCAGCCAATTACAGGAGGAGTTCTTC. It translates to CASSQLQEEFF.

The table lists this clonotype with a few counts. V is TRBV5-1 and J is TRBJ2-7, with a weak D call TRBD1 (5 bases). The CDR3 has 14 residues. The germline V gene has CDR1 SGHRS and CDR2 YFSETQ. The V and J ends lost 0 bases and 1 base respectively, with 8 bases between them. CDR3 protein: CASSLDRRSYEQYF. DNA of the CDR3: TGCGCCAGCAGCTTGGACAGGAGATCCTACGAGCAGTACTTC.

This clonotype was counted only a few times. The chain recombines TRBV12-3 or TRBV12-4 with TRBJ2-7; D is perhaps TRBD1 (7 bases). CDR3 length equals 13 residues. The germline V and J ends were trimmed by 11 bases and 2 bases, with 16 bases remaining between them. The CDR3 spells CAEGRDRAYEQYF. CDR3 sequence (DNA): TGTGCCGAGGGGCGGGACAGAGCCTACGAGCAGTACTTC.

This clonotype occurred a few times. The CDR3 nucleotides are TGTGCCAGCAGCGATGGACAGACCGGGGAGCTGTTTTTT. It codes for CASSDGQTGELFF. This chain joins TRBV6-4 and TRBJ2-2, with D tentatively TRBD1 (6 bases). Looked up from germline, CDR1 is MRHNA and CDR2 is SNTAGT. The CDR3 has 13 amino acids. Trimming removed 6 bases at V and 5 bases at J, with 10 bases between.

This clonotype has more than one count but fewer than ten. The rearrangement joins TRBV20-1 to TRBJ2-2; no firm D call. The CDR3 is made up of 13 amino acids. With 5 bases removed from V and 3 bases from J, the gap between germline ends came to 10 bases. In germline, CDR1 is DFQATT, CDR2 SNEGSKA (reference sequence). CDR3 coding DNA: TGCAGTGCTCCAGACTGGGACACCGGGGAGCTGTTTTTT. This translates into CSAPDWDTGELFF.

This clonotype was observed a few times. The chain is built from TRBV7-2 and TRBJ2-5; possibly TRBD1 or TRBD2 for D (6 bases each). Germline V gene data show CDR1 as SGHTA and CDR2 as FQGNSA. The CDR3 spans 15 residues. The V end was cut by 3 bases, the J end by 4 bases, with 15 bases between. CDR3 loop: CASSFEGGGGETQYF. In nucleotides, the CDR3 is TGTGCCAGCAGCTTCGAGGGGGGAGGAGGAGAGACCCAGTACTTC.

This clonotype turned up a few times. V gene TRBV7-7 combines with J gene TRBJ2-5; TRBD1 agrees at 9 bases. The V gene end was trimmed by 5 bases and the J gene end by 6 bases; junction bases not matched to a gene: 16. The CDR3 contains 17 residues. Germline-derived CDR1 and CDR2 are SSHAT and FNYEAQ (reference sequence). The CDR3 DNA sequence: TGTGCCAGCAGCGCCCAAGACCGGGACAGGGTCAGGAAGACCCAGTACTTC. Its translation: CASSAQDRDRVRKTQYF.

This clonotype occurred a few times. The V gene is TRBV6-2 or TRBV6-3, the J gene TRBJ2-1, with D tentatively TRBD1 or TRBD2 (5 bases each). V lost 6 bases to trimming and J lost 9 bases, with 9 bases between them. The CDR3 has 11 amino acids. CDR1 MNHEY and CDR2 SVGEGT come from the germline V gene. The CDR3 reads CASRRGREQFF. CDR3 DNA sequence: TGTGCCAGCAGACGGGGACGTGAGCAGTTCTTC.